This passage covers 2 T cell receptor beta chains from one sample sequenced in a study of identifying expanded T cells in peripheral blood (dated by TCRdb to between 2018 and 2020). Receptor amplification or capture employed the immunoSEQ multiplex PCR assay. The table was pulled from immuneACCESS by TCRdb, which kept in-frame rearrangements only. Such tables lose some clones; where checked, under half of the loss comes from unresolved V genes, and the rest has no known cause. In this sample the table shows tens of thousands of clones, 84% of which occur a single time. The top ten clonotypes cover around a fifth of the sample. The sample was blood. The receptors come from a person aged 18 to 70 in good health.

The V gene is TRBV19, the J gene TRBJ2-2, with D possibly TRBD1 on 5 matching bases. CDR1 and CDR2 from the germline V gene are LNHDA and SQIVND (reference sequence). V lost 4 bases, J lost 2 bases, and 11 bases lay in between. The CDR3 loop spans 15 amino acids. The CDR3 DNA reads as TGTGCCAGTAGTACCCAGGGCACCAACACCGGGGAGCTGTTTTTT. It encodes CASSTQGTNTGELFF.

This clone came up once. This rearrangement joins TRBV28 to TRBJ1-1; 7 bases are shared with TRBD1. This CDR3 comprises 17 residues. Germline assignment: CDR1 MDHEN and CDR2 SYDVKM. The J segment lost 5 bases and the V segment lost 3 bases, leaving 15 bases of the junction unmatched. This CDR3 is CASSFLSGRQGGTEAFF. The DNA for the CDR3 is TGTGCCAGCAGTTTCCTTTCGGGGAGACAGGGAGGGACTGAAGCTTTCTTT.